This TCR beta chain was documented in a study of OX40 agonist ivuxolimab in advanced cancers. Across the study: Partial responses were seen in three patients, one with hepatocellular carcinoma and two with cutaneous melanoma.

Measured with immunoSEQ multiplex PCR; TCRdb has only the in-frame clones, and not every one. The sample shows under 150,000 clones, 85% to 95% of them seen only once. This CDR3 is 17 amino acids long. Germline lookup yields CDR1 SGHDT and CDR2 YYEEEE. V gave up 7 bases and J gave up 6 bases; unmatched junction bases: 17. Patients were ruled out by autoimmune disease history or systemic immunosuppression. Sequences were derived from CD4+ or CD8+ T cells sorted from blood, sampled in a trial of the OX40 agonist ivuxolimab. This clonotype was sampled from an adult with an advanced solid tumor such as melanoma, head and neck, liver or kidney cancer. The chain couples TRBV5-6 to TRBJ2-1; 9 nucleotides agree with TRBD1. CDR3 coding DNA: TGTGCCAGCGGACTGGACAGGGGTGGGTTTTGGGGCAATGAGCAGTTCTTC. Amino acids: CASGLDRGGFWGNEQFF. The whole variable domain, filled in from reference TRBV5-6 and TRBJ2-1, reads DAGVTQSPTHLIKTRGQQVTLRCSPKSGHDTVSWYQQALGQGPQFIFQYYEEEERQRGNFPDRFSGHQFPNYSSELNVNALLLGDSALYLCASGLDRGGFWGNEQFFGPGTRLTVL.